A single count supports the clone carrying this T cell receptor (beta chain). This sample was taken from a study of blood T cell repertoires in COVID-19. Looking at the study overall: From the United States, Italy and Spain came samples of acute and convalescent COVID-19.

The method was immunoSEQ multiplex PCR; TCRdb's version includes in-frame clones alone and lacks a portion of them. The profile shows around 300,000 clones, approximately 86% of them singletons. Per the germline V gene, CDR1 is MNHEY and CDR2 is SVGAGI. The CDR3 is 15 residues long. V shed 0 bases and J shed 4 bases, with 12 bases lying between them. Material for sequencing was peripheral blood. The chain recombines TRBV6-5 with TRBJ1-2, with D perhaps matching TRBD1 (5 bases). The receptor was isolated from a woman between 70 and 85 years old with COVID-19, enrolled during active disease. The CDR3: CASSYSVQGGYGYTF. CDR3 DNA sequence: TGTGCCAGCAGTTACTCGGTGCAGGGAGGCTATGGCTACACCTTC.